This is a list of T cell receptor beta chains from one sample in a study of T cell repertoires in cytomegalovirus infection. TCRdb used MiXCR to reprocess the reads, holding one entry per CDR3 protein. This sample yields hundreds of thousands of distinct CDR3 sequences, of which 25% to 35% are seen a single time; 15% to 25% belongs to the top ten. Their target antigens are unknown. The sequences come from cultured PBMCs, collected from culture after CMV antigen stimulation. These receptors were collected from a human donor in good health (CMV status not recorded). Some clones in this sample may be carry-over from other donors' samples. The CDR3 runs from the conserved cysteine through the conserved F or W. Each record gives: clone size, V gene, J gene, D gene, CDR3 protein, CDR3 DNA. A D gene is named only where the DNA matches it firmly. Clone size is shown for a subset of rows, as once, few, many or a class of expanded clone.

>few|TRBV7-3|TRBJ2-1|TRBD1
CASSRQGALDEQFF
TGTGCCAGCAGCCGACAGGGGGCTCTCGATGAGCAGTTCTTC
>NA|TRBV7-8|TRBJ2-1|TRBD2
CASSARLAGGSNEQFF
TGTGCCAGCAGCGCCCGGCTAGCGGGAGGGAGCAATGAGCAGTTCTTC
>few|TRBV4-2|TRBJ1-2|NA
CASSPEGGGDGYTF
TGTGCCAGCAGCCCAGAAGGCGGAGGTGACGGCTACACCTTC
>once|TRBV28|TRBJ2-5|TRBD2
CASSPGTKETQYF
TGTGCCAGCAGCCCGGGGACTAAAGAGACCCAGTACTTC
>few|TRBV5-8|TRBJ2-6|TRBD1
CASSRRLGTGVRANVLTF
TGTGCCAGCAGCCGAAGGCTAGGGACAGGGGTAAGGGCCAACGTCCTGACTTTC
>NA|TRBV28|TRBJ1-1|NA
CASSGPGNTEAFF
TGTGCCAGCAGCGGACCCGGGAACACTGAAGCTTTCTTT
>NA|TRBV29-1|TRBJ1-2|NA
CSVVAGTPYGYTF
TGCAGCGTTGTTGCCGGGACCCCCTATGGCTACACCTTC
>NA|TRBV12-3/TRBV12-4|TRBJ1-2|TRBD1
CASSLGTGGAYYGYTF
TGTGCCAGCAGTCTCGGGACAGGGGGCGCGTACTATGGCTACACCTTC
>NA|TRBV5-1|TRBJ1-6|NA
CASSLGKAGVGNHSPLHF
TGCGCCAGCAGCTTGGGTAAGGCGGGAGTGGGAAACCATTCACCCCTCCACTTT
>NA|TRBV6-6|TRBJ2-1|NA
CASSYSVRGGEQFF
TGTGCCAGCAGTTACTCGGTGCGGGGAGGTGAGCAGTTCTTC
>NA|TRBV6-5|TRBJ2-6|TRBD1
CASSDGQVPLSGANVLTF
TGTGCCAGCAGCGACGGACAGGTTCCTCTCTCCGGGGCCAACGTCCTGACTTTC
>few|TRBV19|TRBJ1-5|TRBD1
CASRLTGGNQPQHF
TGTGCCAGTAGGCTTACAGGGGGCAATCAGCCCCAGCATTTT
>NA|TRBV7-9|TRBJ1-2|TRBD1
CASSSLGRDSNYGYTF
TGTGCCAGCAGCTCTTTAGGGAGGGACAGTAACTATGGCTACACCTTC
>NA|TRBV12-5|TRBJ1-6|NA
CASGLVDPAAGLSRSYNSPLHF
TGTGCTAGTGGTTTGGTAGATCCCGCCGCCGGGTTATCCCGCTCCTATAATTCACCCCTCCACTTT
>NA|TRBV19|TRBJ1-1|TRBD1
CASSIDRGPEAFF
TGTGCCAGTAGTATCGACAGGGGCCCTGAAGCTTTCTTT
>many|TRBV7-6|TRBJ2-2|TRBD2
CASSPAGDFNGELFF
TGTGCCAGCAGCCCAGCGGGGGACTTCAACGGGGAGCTGTTTTTT
>few|TRBV6-5|TRBJ2-3|TRBD1
CASSWGQGASTDTQYF
TGTGCCAGCAGTTGGGGCCAGGGGGCAAGCACAGATACGCAGTATTTT
>many|TRBV7-6|TRBJ2-1|NA
CASSLNSGGYNEQFF
TGTGCCAGCAGCTTAAATTCCGGCGGGTACAATGAGCAGTTCTTC
>few|TRBV7-3|TRBJ2-5|NA
CASSLSGGLGETQYF
TGTGCCAGCAGCTTAAGTGGGGGGCTTGGGGAGACCCAGTACTTC
>NA|TRBV11-2|TRBJ2-1|TRBD2
CASSLVSGRGGNEQFF
TGTGCCAGCAGCTTAGTTTCAGGGAGGGGTGGCAATGAGCAGTTCTTC
>NA|TRBV9|TRBJ2-3|NA
CASRSTSTDTQYF
TGTGCCAGCCGGTCGACTAGCACAGATACGCAGTATTTT
>NA|TRBV28|TRBJ2-1|NA
CASILGHLYNEQFF
TGTGCCAGCATCCTGGGACACCTATACAATGAGCAGTTCTTC
>few|TRBV6-6|TRBJ2-3|NA
CASSYSTYGGLGDTQYF
TGTGCCAGCAGTTACTCGACTTACGGGGGGCTAGGAGATACGCAGTATTTT
>few|TRBV11-1|TRBJ1-3|NA
CASSRAYSGNTIYF
TGTGCCAGCAGCCGTGCCTACTCTGGAAACACCATATATTTT
>NA|TRBV7-2|TRBJ2-4|TRBD1
CASSAMGQKNIQYF
TGTGCCAGCAGCGCCATGGGACAGAAAAACATTCAGTACTTC
>NA|TRBV20-1|TRBJ2-7|TRBD1
CSAESHRGQAYEQYF
TGCAGTGCCGAATCTCACAGGGGTCAGGCCTACGAGCAGTACTTC
>few|TRBV13|TRBJ2-2|TRBD1
CASSQKGGRDRNTGELFF
TGTGCCAGCAGCCAAAAAGGGGGCCGGGACAGAAACACCGGGGAGCTGTTTTTT
>NA|TRBV29-1|TRBJ1-2|NA
CSVEDFGPDYGYTF
TGCAGCGTTGAAGATTTCGGCCCCGATTATGGCTACACCTTC
>NA|TRBV6-5|TRBJ2-7|NA
CASSQGGEGPYEQYF
TGTGCCAGCAGCCAAGGGGGGGAGGGGCCGTACGAGCAGTACTTC
>NA|TRBV10-3|TRBJ2-5|TRBD2
CAIRGGSGETQYF
TGTGCCATCAGGGGCGGGAGCGGTGAGACCCAGTACTTC
>many|TRBV2|TRBJ1-5|NA
CASSETGNQPQHF
TGTGCCAGCAGTGAGACGGGAAATCAGCCCCAGCATTTT
>NA|TRBV14|TRBJ2-5|NA
CASSHSLMLRTGAGTQYF
TGTGCCAGCAGCCATTCCCTAATGCTGCGGACCGGGGCGGGGACCCAGTACTTC
>NA|TRBV6-1|TRBJ2-2|TRBD1
CASRGQGGTGELFF
TGTGCCAGCAGGGGACAGGGAGGAACCGGGGAGCTGTTTTTT
>few|TRBV11-1|TRBJ2-1|TRBD1
CASSGRTGRYEQFF
TGTGCCAGCAGCGGACGGACAGGCCGGTATGAGCAGTTCTTC
>NA|TRBV25-1|TRBJ1-1|NA
CASSPTGVLNTEAFF
TGTGCCAGCAGTCCAACAGGTGTTTTGAACACTGAAGCTTTCTTT
>NA|TRBV27|TRBJ2-5|NA
CASSFKGRDRETQYF
TGTGCCAGCAGTTTCAAGGGACGGGATCGAGAGACCCAGTACTTC
>few|TRBV4-1|TRBJ2-7|TRBD2
CASTLYGGSDYEQYF
TGCGCCAGCACCCTATACGGCGGGAGTGACTACGAGCAGTACTTC
>NA|TRBV6-2/TRBV6-3|TRBJ2-1|NA
CASITAANEQFF
TGTGCCAGCATTACGGCCGCGAATGAGCAGTTCTTC
>NA|TRBV29-1|TRBJ2-7|TRBD1
CSVRRQGGSEQYF
TGCAGCGTTCGGCGACAGGGTGGGAGTGAGCAGTACTTC
>NA|TRBV5-1|TRBJ2-1|NA
CASSPLGSPGSSYNEQFF
TGCGCCAGCAGCCCGCTGGGCTCCCCGGGGAGCTCCTACAATGAGCAGTTCTTC
>many|TRBV7-8|TRBJ1-1|TRBD1
CASSPPGQGWISEAFF
TGTGCCAGCAGCCCCCCCGGACAGGGCTGGATCTCTGAAGCTTTCTTT
>few|TRBV7-4|TRBJ1-4|NA
CASTQPRNEKLFF
TGTGCCAGCACCCAACCCAGGAATGAAAAACTGTTTTTT
>NA|TRBV24-1|TRBJ2-1|NA
CATSAGNEQFF
TGTGCCACCAGTGCGGGAAATGAGCAGTTCTTC
>many|TRBV7-6|TRBJ1-4|NA
CASSLGQDEKLFF
TGTGCCAGCAGCTTAGGACAGGATGAAAAACTGTTTTTT
>many|TRBV20-1|TRBJ1-5|TRBD1
CSARAQGALSNQPQHF
TGCAGTGCTAGGGCCCAGGGGGCGCTGAGCAATCAGCCCCAGCATTTT
>NA|TRBV4-2|TRBJ2-2|TRBD2
CASSREGRDTGELFF
TGTGCCAGCAGCCGGGAGGGCCGGGACACCGGGGAGCTGTTTTTT
>NA|TRBV7-9|TRBJ2-3|NA
CASTILGGYSTDTQYF
TGTGCCAGCACCATTTTGGGGGGATATAGCACAGATACGCAGTATTTT
>NA|TRBV7-9|TRBJ2-2|TRBD2
CASSSGLAGRGTGELFF
TGTGCCAGCAGCTCAGGACTAGCGGGACGTGGCACCGGGGAGCTGTTTTTT
>NA|TRBV7-8|TRBJ1-3|NA
CASFLSSGNTIYF
TGTGCCAGCTTCTTGAGCTCTGGAAACACCATATATTTT
>few|TRBV7-2|TRBJ1-5|NA
CASSLKFQGSNQPQHF
TGTGCCAGCAGCTTAAAGTTCCAGGGGAGCAATCAGCCCCAGCATTTT
>few|TRBV7-9|TRBJ2-7|TRBD1
CASSLSRQGYEQYF
TGTGCCAGCAGCTTATCCCGACAGGGCTACGAGCAGTACTTC
>NA|TRBV15|TRBJ1-2|NA
CATSRGTQENYGYTF
TGTGCCACCAGCAGAGGTACGCAGGAAAACTATGGCTACACCTTC
>many|TRBV15|TRBJ1-5|NA
CATSRDYSGSAQPQHF
TGTGCCACCAGCAGAGACTATTCCGGATCCGCACAGCCCCAGCATTTT